Shown below are 22 T cell receptor beta chains from a single sample sequenced in a study of cytomegalovirus exposure and HLA in healthy donors. Sequencing used immunoSEQ multiplex PCR; TCRdb keeps in-frame clones, though not all of them. The profile shows approximately 80,000 clones, approximately 93% of them singletons. The sample consisted of PBMCs. These receptors were collected from a woman in her twenties or thirties in good health and CMV-seronegative.

The chain carries TRBV21-1 and TRBJ2-5; TRBD1 is the table's D call, not checked against the DNA. TRBV21-1 represents a pseudogene. This CDR3 comprises 17 residues. As DNA, the CDR3 is TGTGCCAGCAGCAACGGCTCTTGTGGCAGGGTGGGAGAGACCCAGTACTTC. Its translation is CASSNGSCGRVGETQYF.

This chain uses TRBV4-3 with TRBJ1-3, with TRBD1 as a possible D gene (5 bases). V lost 0 bases and J lost 4, with 16 bases in between. Germline CDR1 and CDR2: LGHNA and YSLEER. The CDR3 runs to 17 residues. The CDR3 spells CASSQESPGVRGNTIYF. CDR3 DNA sequence: TGCGCCAGCAGCCAAGAAAGCCCGGGGGTGAGGGGAAACACCATATATTTT.

This chain joins TRBV19 and TRBJ1-5; a possible D gene is TRBD1 (6 bases). Per the germline V gene, CDR1 is LNHDA and CDR2 is SQIVND (reference sequence). V lost 5 bases and J lost 6, with 14 bases in between. The CDR3 covers 14 residues. CDR3 bases: TGTGCCAGTAGTTCGACAGGCGGCCCTCAGCCCCAGCATTTT. It is translated as CASSSTGGPQPQHF.

The V call is TRBV5-1, the J call TRBJ2-2; tentative D call: TRBD2 (6 bases). This CDR3 has 16 amino acids. The V and J ends lost 0 bases and 5 bases respectively, with 14 bases between them. Germline assignment: CDR1 SGHRS and CDR2 YFSETQ. CDR3 protein: CASSLVPGDATGELFF. The CDR3 bases are TGCGCCAGCAGCTTGGTACCGGGGGATGCGACCGGGGAGCTGTTTTTT.

The chain recombines TRBV2 with TRBJ1-2, with 9 bases matching TRBD1. V shed 5 bases, J shed 8 bases, and the junction held 9 bases outside the gene matches. The germline CDR1 and CDR2 sequences are SNHLY and FYNNEI. CDR3 length equals 14 residues. The CDR3 is CASSFSQGAGGYTF. CDR3 DNA: TGTGCCAGCAGTTTCTCACAGGGGGCGGGCGGCTACACCTTC.

This clone was seen only once. V usage is TRBV5-1 and J usage is TRBJ2-7; the match to TRBD1 covers 12 bases. CDR3 size: 15 residues. CDR1 is SGHRS and CDR2 is YFSETQ in the germline V gene. Trimming removed 4 bases from V and 3 bases from J; junction bases left unmatched: 5. The CDR3 DNA follows: TGCGCCAGCAGCCCCGGGACAGGGGGCCTCTACGAGCAGTACTTC. Protein: CASSPGTGGLYEQYF. Full variable domain (rest looked up from reference TRBV5-1 and TRBJ2-7): KAGVTQTPRYLIKTRGQQVTLSCSPISGHRSVSWYQQTPGQGLQFLFEYFSETQRNKGNFPGRFSGRQFSNSRSEMNVSTLELGDSALYLCASSPGTGGLYEQYFGPGTRLTVT.

The chain recombines TRBV28 with TRBJ1-1; D is possibly TRBD1 (5 bases). CDR1 is MDHEN, CDR2 SYDVKM, per germline. Trimming stripped 6 bases from V and 1 base from J, with 9 bases between. The CDR3 length is 13 residues. CDR3 coding DNA: TGTGCCAGCAGCTCCGGACAGAACACTGAAGCTTTCTTT. This translates into CASSSGQNTEAFF.

V is TRBV6-5 and J is TRBJ2-6; tentative D call: TRBD1 (6 bases). V was trimmed by 5 bases and J by 4 bases, leaving 12 bases between them. CDR1 is MNHEY and CDR2 is SVGAGI in the germline V gene. CDR3 length: 15 amino acids. The CDR3 reads CASSPGAGGANVLTF. The CDR3 DNA is TGTGCCAGCAGTCCAGGGGCGGGCGGGGCCAACGTCCTGACTTTC.

The table lists this clone with a count of one. The V call is TRBV13, the J call TRBJ2-1; 10 bases line up with TRBD1. CDR1 is PRHDT, CDR2 FYEKMQ, per germline (reference sequence). V dropped 1 base and J dropped 4; count of bases not matched to a gene: 7. This CDR3 comprises 17 residues. CDR3 protein: CASSLEMGQGPYNEQFF. The CDR3 nucleotides read TGTGCCAGCAGCTTAGAAATGGGACAGGGGCCGTACAATGAGCAGTTCTTC.

This chain links TRBV27 with TRBJ2-3; D gene unclear. In germline, CDR1 is MNHEY, CDR2 SMNVEV (reference sequence). V lost 0 bases and J 0 bases, leaving 16 bases between the germline ends. The CDR3 is 18 amino acids. For the CDR3, the DNA is TGTGCCAGCAGTTTATCTCGACTCCTGGCGACTAGCACAGATACGCAGTATTTT. Its protein product is CASSLSRLLATSTDTQYF.

This rearrangement joins TRBV7-6 to TRBJ1-6, with no clear D. The CDR3 contains 14 residues. Trimming left V 1 base short and J 6 bases short, with 7 bases between. Germline-derived CDR1 and CDR2 are SGHVS and FNYEAQ. The CDR3 DNA follows: TGTGCCAGCAGCTTAGGTGGCAGTAATTCACCCCTCCACTTT. Translation gives CASSLGGSNSPLHF.

This clone was seen just once. This chain joins TRBV30 and TRBJ1-1; TRBD1 matches 7 bases. The length of the CDR3 is 14 residues. From germline, CDR1 is GTSNPN and CDR2 SVGIG (reference sequence). J lost 6 bases, V lost 1 base, and 8 bases had no gene match. The CDR3 nucleotides are TGTGCCTGGAGTGGGGACAGTTATTCGCCTGAAGCTTTCTTT. Protein: CAWSGDSYSPEAFF.

The CDR3 sequence: CASSSRHRANEAFF. In DNA form, the CDR3 reads TGTGCCAGCAGCTCTCGGCACAGGGCCAACGAAGCTTTCTTT. This chain joins TRBV5-4 and TRBJ1-1, with D perhaps TRBD1 (6 bases). CDR3 length equals 14 residues. With 3 bases removed from V and 8 bases from J, the gap between germline ends came to 17 bases. CDR1 is SGHNT, CDR2 YYREEE, per germline (reference sequence).

J is TRBJ2-7 and V is TRBV6-1; 7 nucleotides match TRBD2. Germline CDR1 is MNHNS and CDR2 is SASEGT. The CDR3 is made up of 13 amino acids. The trim removed 8 bases at V and 4 bases at J, leaving 8 bases unmatched. CDR3 coding DNA: TGTGCCAGCGGAGTCGGGACTATTTACGAGCAGTACTTC. It codes for CASGVGTIYEQYF.

With regard to this clone: A junction end diverges from the germline sequence, so it may reflect a read error. The chain employs TRBV27 and TRBJ1-2; tentative D call: TRBD1 (5 bases). The CDR3 contains 9 residues. Germline V gives CDR1 MNHEY, CDR2 SMNVEV (reference sequence). The DNA of the CDR3 is TGTGCCAGGGACCTGGGAGGGGCCTTC. Encoded protein: CARDLGGAF.

The chain recombines TRBV6-5 with TRBJ2-1, with unresolved D. CDR3 length: 15 amino acids. V was cut by 5 bases and J by 4 bases, with 15 bases left in between. Germline assignment: CDR1 MNHEY and CDR2 SVGAGI. The CDR3 nucleotides read TGTGCCAGCAGTCTCGACTCCCCAAATTACAATGAGCAGTTCTTC. Its protein is CASSLDSPNYNEQFF.

This chain links TRBV19 with TRBJ2-7; TRBD2 might be the D (7 bases). The CDR3 covers 12 residues. Germline CDR1 reads LNHDA; CDR2 reads SQIVND (reference sequence). The V and J ends lost 10 bases and 5 bases respectively, with 15 bases between them. The CDR3 protein is CATIGRGHEQYF. CDR3 DNA: TGTGCCACCATCGGGCGGGGGCACGAGCAGTACTTC.

This clone was recorded once. The chain couples TRBV7-2 to TRBJ2-7, with TRBD1 as a possible D gene (6 bases). The CDR3 runs 16 residues. V lost 2 bases to trimming and J lost 0 bases, with 14 bases between them. Germline CDR1 is SGHTA and CDR2 is FQGNSA. The CDR3 DNA is TGTGCCAGCAGCTTAAATTCCGGACAGCTCTCCTACGAGCAGTACTTC. Residues: CASSLNSGQLSYEQYF.

V is TRBV28 and J is TRBJ1-5, with D possibly TRBD1 on 5 matching bases. CDR3 length equals 15 residues. Trimming removed 5 bases from V and 3 bases from J, with 14 bases in between. CDR1 is MDHEN and CDR2 is SYDVKM in the germline V gene. Written as DNA, the CDR3 is TGTGCCAGCAGTCTCACCGGGACTCACAATCAGCCCCAGCATTTT. It encodes CASSLTGTHNQPQHF.

The chain links TRBV6-5 to TRBJ1-1; TRBD1 matches 10 bases. Germline CDR1 MNHEY, CDR2 SVGAGI. The V and J ends lost 0 bases and 1 base, in that order; junction bases with no gene match: 2. This CDR3 is 16 amino acids long. This CDR3 reads CASSYSGQGPNTEAFF. CDR3 DNA sequence: TGTGCCAGCAGTTACTCGGGACAGGGGCCGAACACTGAAGCTTTCTTT.

V and J are TRBV6-1 and TRBJ2-7, with D tentatively TRBD1 (6 bases). Per germline, CDR1 MNHNS and CDR2 SASEGT. V lost 5 bases, J lost 2 bases, and 16 bases lay in between. This CDR3 is built from 15 residues. The CDR3 loop reads CASSLPQGTPYEQYF. CDR3 in DNA: TGTGCCAGCAGTTTGCCACAGGGTACCCCCTACGAGCAGTACTTC.

The rearrangement joins TRBV14 to TRBJ2-3; the match to TRBD2 covers 12 bases. Germline CDR1 SGHDN, CDR2 FVKESK. The CDR3 sequence is 18 residues long. Losses at the gene ends were 5 bases for V and 0 bases for J; bases not matched to a gene: 9. CDR3 in DNA: TGTGCCAGCAGCGAACGACTAGCGGGAGTAGTTAGCACAGATACGCAGTATTTT. Its protein product is CASSERLAGVVSTDTQYF.